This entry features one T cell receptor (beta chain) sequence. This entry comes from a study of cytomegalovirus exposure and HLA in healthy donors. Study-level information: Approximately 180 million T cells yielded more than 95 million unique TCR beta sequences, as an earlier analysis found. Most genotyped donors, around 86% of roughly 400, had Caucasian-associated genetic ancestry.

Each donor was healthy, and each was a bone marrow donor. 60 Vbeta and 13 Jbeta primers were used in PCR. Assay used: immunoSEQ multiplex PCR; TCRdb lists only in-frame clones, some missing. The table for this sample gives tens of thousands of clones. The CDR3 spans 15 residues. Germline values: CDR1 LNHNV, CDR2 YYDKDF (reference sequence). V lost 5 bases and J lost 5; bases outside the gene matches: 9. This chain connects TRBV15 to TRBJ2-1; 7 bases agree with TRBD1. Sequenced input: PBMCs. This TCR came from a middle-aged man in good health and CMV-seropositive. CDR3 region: CATSRQGYSDNEQFF. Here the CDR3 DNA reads TGTGCCACCAGCCGACAGGGCTATTCCGACAATGAGCAGTTCTTC.